What follows describes a single TCR beta chain. Whole-blood total RNA was extracted without T cell sorting. This sample was taken from a study of monozygotic twins with inflammatory bowel disease. An amount of 3500 ng of total RNA was used for each TCR library. TCRalpha along with TCRbeta cDNA was subjected to two nested PCRs lasting 16 and 9 cycles. TCRdb re-called the 5' RACE reads and catalogs CDR3 proteins one per entry, DNA excluded. The sample totals around 100,000 distinct CDR3 sequences. The CDR3 extends over 18 amino acids. Germline-derived CDR1 and CDR2 are WSHSY and SAAADI. This chain connects TRBV10-2 to TRBJ1-5. This receptor was taken from a human donor with ulcerative colitis or Crohn's disease, or a healthy co-twin of an affected twin (not recorded which). Sequencing was done on a sample of blood. This CDR3 reads CASSELGLSPSGGQPQHF.